Listed below are T cell receptor beta chains from one sample, sequenced in a study of blood T cells in healthy people across ages. TCRdb called the 5' RACE reads again in MiXCR, with one record for every CDR3 protein. The profile shows 800,000 or so distinct CDR3 sequences, 46% of them singletons. The sequencing input was blood. These receptor sequences come from a man aged 80 or over in good health. CDR3s include the opening cysteine and the closing phenylalanine or tryptophan. Fields, in order: clone size, V gene, J gene, D gene, CDR3 DNA, CDR3 protein. The D gene is left open where the match is weak. Size is omitted from some rows. Given values are once, few, many or a class for expanded clones.

-,TRBV4-2,TRBJ2-1,-,TGTGCCAGCAGCCAAGTGGGTCACGACAATGAGCAGTTCTTC,CASSQVGHDNEQFF
-,TRBV20-1,TRBJ2-7,-,TGCAGTGCTGGAGCCCGAGCGGAGAGCTCCTACAATGAGCAGTACTTC,CSAGARAESSYNEQYF
-,TRBV2,TRBJ2-3,TRBD2,TGTGCCAGCAGGGGCCGGACTAGCGAAACAGATGCGCAGTATTTT,CASRGRTSETDAQYF
many,TRBV10-3,TRBJ2-7,TRBD2,TGTGCCATCAGTACCGGGACTAGCGGTTACGAGCAGTACTTC,CAISTGTSGYEQYF
many,TRBV20-1,TRBJ2-5,-,TGCAGTGCCTTAGCGGGGACAGTATACCAAGAGACCCAGTACTTC,CSALAGTVYQETQYF
-,TRBV7-2,TRBJ2-7,TRBD2,TGTGCCAGCAGCCTGGGACTAGCGGGAGGTGCCCTCTACGAGCAGTACTTC,CASSLGLAGGALYEQYF
-,TRBV19,TRBJ1-5,-,TGTGCCAGTAGGGTCCAGGGACTGGATCAGCCCCAGCATTTT,CASRVQGLDQPQHF
-,TRBV20-1,TRBJ2-1,-,TGCAGTGCTAGATGCCAGGGGAACGAGCAGTTCTTC,CSARCQGNEQFF
-,TRBV27,TRBJ2-5,TRBD1,TGTGCCAGCAGTCCTCTCGGGACAGGGGAGGAGACCCAGTACTTC,CASSPLGTGEETQYF
-,TRBV20-1,TRBJ2-3,-,TGCAGTGCTGCGGAGGCGGGCCCCCGGCGAGATACGCAGTATTTT,CSAAEAGPRRDTQYF
-,TRBV5-1,TRBJ2-3,-,TGCGCCAGCAGCGTACAGGGCCCAGATACGCAGTATTTT,CASSVQGPDTQYF
-,TRBV4-3,TRBJ2-1,-,TGCGCCAGCAGCCAACAGGGTGGGGGATACAATGAGCAGTTCTTC,CASSQQGGGYNEQFF
-,TRBV7-2,TRBJ2-6,-,TGTGCCAGCAGCGAACCCCCGACAGTCGGTTATGGGGCCAACGTCCTGACTTTC,CASSEPPTVGYGANVLTF
-,TRBV7-9,TRBJ2-5,-,TGTGCCAGCAGCTTAAGCCAGGGAAACCAAGAGACCCAGTACTTC,CASSLSQGNQETQYF
-,TRBV6-1,TRBJ2-5,TRBD1,TGTGCCAGCACGGCCAGACAGGGGCATCGGGAGACCCAGTACTTC,CASTARQGHRETQYF
-,TRBV12-3/TRBV12-4,TRBJ2-2,-,TGTGCCAGCAGTCTGACAGAAACTAACACCGGGGAGCTGTTTTTT,CASSLTETNTGELFF
-,TRBV25-1,TRBJ1-5,TRBD1,TGTGCCAGCAGTGGGCTAGGGGACAGCGGGCAGCCCCAGCATTTT,CASSGLGDSGQPQHF
few,TRBV2,TRBJ2-5,TRBD2,TGTGCCAGCAGTGCCGAGCGGGAGGGGACCCAGTACTTC,CASSAEREGTQYF
-,TRBV7-6,TRBJ2-3,-,TGTGCCAGCAGCGTAGGGGACCAAGATACGCAGTATTTT,CASSVGDQDTQYF
-,TRBV28,TRBJ2-7,TRBD1,TGTGCCAGCAGAAGGGGGCTCCCCTACGAGCAGTACTTC,CASRRGLPYEQYF
-,TRBV7-2,TRBJ2-1,-,TGTGCCAGCAGTTCGCTGCTAAATGAGCAGTTCTTC,CASSSLLNEQFF
-,TRBV12-3/TRBV12-4,TRBJ2-7,TRBD2,TGTGCCAGCAGTGCCTTGGAAGTCTCAGCGGGAGGCTACGAGCAGTACTTC,CASSALEVSAGGYEQYF
-,TRBV27,TRBJ1-1,-,TGTGCCACCACAACAGGTACTGAAGCTTTCTTT,CATTTGTEAFF
-,TRBV9,TRBJ2-7,TRBD2,TGTGCCAGCAGCCCAGAGGGACTAGCGGGAGGCGAGCAGTACTTC,CASSPEGLAGGEQYF
-,TRBV20-1,TRBJ2-7,-,TGCAGTGCTAAACCCGGGGCTAAGGACGGCGAGCAGTACTTC,CSAKPGAKDGEQYF
-,TRBV7-9,TRBJ2-7,-,TGTGCCAGCAGCAGTGGGTGGGGTGGCTCCTACAATGAGCAGTACTTC,CASSSGWGGSYNEQYF
-,TRBV5-4,TRBJ2-3,TRBD2,TGTGCCAGCAGCTTTCTTCGGGAGGGGAATACGCAGTATTTT,CASSFLREGNTQYF
-,TRBV23-1,TRBJ1-2,-,TGCGCCAGCAGTCAGGGGACACTAGGAAACTATGGCTACACCTTC,CASSQGTLGNYGYTF
few,TRBV7-3,TRBJ2-3,-,TGTGCCAGCAGCCTAGAGAGCGCGTACACAGATACGCAGTATTTT,CASSLESAYTDTQYF